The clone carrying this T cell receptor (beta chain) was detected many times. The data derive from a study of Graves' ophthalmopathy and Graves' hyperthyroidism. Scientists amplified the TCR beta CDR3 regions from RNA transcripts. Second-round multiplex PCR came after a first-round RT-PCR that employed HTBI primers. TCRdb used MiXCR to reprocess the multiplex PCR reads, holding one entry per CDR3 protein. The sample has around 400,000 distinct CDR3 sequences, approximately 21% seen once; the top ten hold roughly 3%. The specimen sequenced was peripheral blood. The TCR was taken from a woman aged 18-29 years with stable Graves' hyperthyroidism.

The CDR3 spells CASSLTSGGTEETQYF. The CDR3 DNA follows: TGCGCCAGCAGCTTGACGTCTGGCGGGACAGAAGAGACCCAGTACTTC. The V call is TRBV5-1, the J call TRBJ2-5, with D possibly being TRBD1 (7 bases). This CDR3 has 16 residues. Trimming removed 1 base at V and 3 bases at J, with 16 bases between. CDR1 is SGHRS and CDR2 is YFSETQ in the germline V gene.